This T cell receptor beta chain is from a study of a mutant IDH1 vaccine in newly diagnosed glioma. Study in general: Vaccines were begun 4-6 weeks after radiotherapy alone, or with temozolomide cycles.

Documented time point: week 5, during vaccination. With topical imiquimod, each dose of the vaccine consisted of 300 ug of mutant IDH1 20-mer peptide. Only in-frame clones appear in the TCRdb table, and some are missing; sequencing was by immunoSEQ multiplex PCR. The data show about 58,000 clones, roughly four fifths seen once. V lost 2 bases and J 0 bases, leaving 8 bases between the germline ends. The length of the CDR3 is 15 residues. Germline V gives CDR1 LGHNA, CDR2 YSLEER. This clone is a singleton in its sample. Antigen unknown. The sample here was PBMCs, taken from a glioma patient whose treatment included an IDH1 peptide vaccine. The chain links TRBV4-3 to TRBJ1-5; maybe TRBD1 (5 bases). The sequence came from a woman aged 45 to 65 with glioma. The CDR3 DNA sequence: TGCGCCAGCAGCCAACAGGGTAATAGCAATCAGCCCCAGCATTTT. Protein sequence: CASSQQGNSNQPQHF.